This T cell receptor (beta chain) was identified during a study of OX40 agonist ivuxolimab in advanced cancers. This clone came up once. Data came from immunoSEQ multiplex PCR; TCRdb stores just in-frame clones and leaves some out. The repertoire has 40,000 or so clones, approximately 90% of them found once; the top ten carry 0.45% to 0.65%. Germline CDR1 is SEHNR and CDR2 is FQNEAQ (reference sequence). This CDR3 has 15 amino acids. V lost 5 bases, J lost 4 bases, and 14 bases lay in between. The sample was CD4+ or CD8+ T cells sorted from blood, taken in a trial of the OX40 agonist ivuxolimab. The TCR was taken from an adult with an advanced solid tumor such as melanoma, head and neck, liver or kidney cancer. The chain is built from TRBV7-9 and TRBJ2-2; D tentatively reads TRBD1 or TRBD2 (6 bases each). Written as DNA, the CDR3 is TGTGCCAGCAGCCGGAGGGGGGCCGGCACCGGGGAGCTGTTTTTT. Its translation is CASSRRGAGTGELFF.